Following are 9 T cell receptor beta chains from one sample sequenced in a study of regulatory T cells in long-lasting Graves disease. The sample's time point: persistent/refractory GD, antithyroid drugs over 5 years with positive TRAb. Extracted RNA from PBMCs served as the source of the TCR library. Investigators prepared the TCR beta libraries by applying iRepertoire HTBI primers and Arm-PCR of CDR3 regions. From the multiplex PCR reads, TCRdb called clonotypes with MiXCR, one entry per CDR3 protein. The sample consists of roughly 500,000 distinct CDR3 sequences, roughly 21% of them appearing once. The sequencing used peripheral blood mononuclear cells (PBMCs), collected when the disease was refractory, from a patient treated with antithyroid drugs. The receptors here all came from a female donor with Graves disease.

This clonotype has a handful of counts. The chain joins TRBV19 to TRBJ1-5, with 7 bases that match TRBD1. CDR3 length equals 13 residues. The germline gives CDR1 LNHDA, CDR2 SQIVND (reference sequence). The V gene end was trimmed by 10 bases and the J gene end by 4 bases; junction bases not matched to a gene: 7. CDR3 protein: CATSRQGNQPQHF. DNA for the CDR3: TGTGCCACCTCGAGACAGGGTAATCAGCCCCAGCATTTT.

This clonotype has ten or more counts. The chain recombines TRBV28 with TRBJ1-2, with 10 bases aligning to TRBD1. The CDR3 is 12 residues long. The ends lost 4 bases at V and 8 bases at J; junction bases unmatched: 1. CDR1 and CDR2 (germline): MDHEN, SYDVKM. CDR3 in DNA: TGTGCCAGCAGTTGGACAGGGGGGGGCTACACCTTC. As protein: CASSWTGGGYTF.

The chain carries TRBV19 and TRBJ2-7; possibly TRBD1 or TRBD2 for D (6 bases each). Germline loops: CDR1 LNHDA, CDR2 SQIVND (reference sequence). The CDR3 extends over 14 amino acids. Between the trimmed V and J ends, which lost 9 bases and 8 bases, there was a span of 23 bases. CDR3 loop: CASWAGTPGVKQYF. In DNA, the CDR3 is TGTGCCAGCTGGGCCGGGACACCGGGGGTAAAGCAGTACTTC. Full variable domain (outside the CDR3, taken from reference TRBV19 and TRBJ2-7): DGGITQSPKYLFRKEGQNVTLSCEQNLNHDAMYWYRQDPGQGLRLIYYSQIVNDFQKGDIAEGYSVSREKKESFPLTVTSAQKNPTAFYLCASWAGTPGVKQYFGPGTRLTVT.

The chain joins TRBV10-3 to TRBJ2-7; D may be TRBD1 (6 bases). The CDR3 length is 13 residues. The V end lost 5 bases, the J end lost 6 bases, and 14 bases lay between the germline ends. Germline CDR1 is ENHRY and CDR2 is SYGVKD. The CDR3 DNA reads as TGTGCCATCAGTAAGGACAGTTTCATCGAGCAGTACTTC. Residues: CAISKDSFIEQYF.

This clonotype was observed many times. The chain couples TRBV28 to TRBJ1-2; possible D gene TRBD1, 6 bases. Germline lookup yields CDR1 MDHEN and CDR2 SYDVKM. The CDR3 loop spans 15 amino acids. The germline V and J ends were trimmed by 1 base and 6 bases, with 15 bases remaining between them. The DNA of the CDR3 is TGTGCCAGCAGTTTATTAGACAGGCGGTTTAATGGCTACACCTTC. This encodes CASSLLDRRFNGYTF.

This clonotype has more than one count but fewer than ten. The chain employs TRBV20-1 and TRBJ2-7; 8 bases line up with TRBD1. The CDR3 is 16 residues long. With 0 bases clipped from V and 3 bases from J, the junction kept 10 bases outside the gene matches. Germline values: CDR1 DFQATT, CDR2 SNEGSKA (reference sequence). DNA of the CDR3: TGCAGTGCTAGAGATGGGGGGCCAGGGGGCGGCTACGAGCAGTACTTC. Protein sequence: CSARDGGPGGGYEQYF.

This sequence joins TRBV6-5 and TRBJ1-5; tentative D call: TRBD1 (6 bases). The CDR3 has 16 amino acids. Germline V gives CDR1 MNHEY, CDR2 SVGAGI. V was trimmed by 4 bases and J by 2 bases, leaving 15 bases between them. CDR3 protein: CASSFERGTGNQPQHF. In DNA, the CDR3 is TGTGCCAGCAGTTTCGAAAGGGGGACTGGCAATCAGCCCCAGCATTTT.

Only a few counts were recorded for this clonotype. This chain connects TRBV15 to TRBJ1-2; no firm D call. V was cut by 3 bases and J by 7 bases, with 6 bases left in between. The CDR3 sequence is 11 residues long. CDR1 is LNHNV and CDR2 is YYDKDF in the germline V gene (reference sequence). The CDR3 DNA sequence: TGTGCCACCAGCAGCGGGGTTGGCTACACCTTC. Amino acids: CATSSGVGYTF. Looking up the rest from reference TRBV15 and TRBJ1-2 gives the full variable domain: DAMVIQNPRYQVTQFGKPVTLSCSQTLNHNVMYWYQQKSSQAPKLLFHYYDKDFNNEADTPDNFQSRRPNTSFCFLDIRSPGLGDTAMYLCATSSGVGYTFGSGTRLTVV.

This chain connects TRBV19 to TRBJ1-5; 7 positions agree with TRBD1. The CDR3 loop spans 16 amino acids. V lost 4 bases to trimming and J lost 1 base; unmatched junction nucleotides: 7. CDR1 is LNHDA and CDR2 is SQIVND in the germline V gene (reference sequence). The CDR3 region is CASSTSTGSSNQPQHF. CDR3 coding DNA: TGTGCCAGTAGTACCTCGACAGGGTCAAGCAATCAGCCCCAGCATTTT.